The clone carrying this T cell receptor beta chain was seen once. This sample is part of a study of technical replicates of blood from a few donors. V was clipped by 8 bases and J by 2 bases, with 13 bases between them. CDR1 and CDR2 (germline): SEHNR, FQNEAQ (reference sequence). The CDR3 sequence is 13 residues long. TCRdb's table, derived via immunoSEQ multiplex PCR, lists solely in-frame clones and lacks some. The profile covers some 47,000 clones, with roughly 90% appearing a single time and about 3.9% taken by the ten largest. The sequenced sample consisted of PBMCs. The sequence came from a human donor in good health. Some clones in this sample may be carry-over from other donors' samples. This chain connects TRBV7-9 to TRBJ2-7; D may be TRBD1 (6 bases). The CDR3 DNA sequence: TGTGCCAGCGCCGTACAGGGACCCTACGAGCAGTACTTC. Translation gives CASAVQGPYEQYF.